This is a list of T cell receptor beta chains from one sample in a study of T cell repertoires in ileal Crohn's disease. Repertoires were generated with immunoSEQ multiplex PCR, while TCRdb's copy carries only in-frame clones and drops some. The repertoire holds approximately 30,000 clones, with around 77% as singletons. The sequencing input was ileal tissue. These receptors all stem from an adult with Crohn's disease. Each CDR3 is given with its conserved first and last residue. The D gene is left open where the match is weak. Size is stated for part of the rows, as once, few or many counts, or as a class when the clone is expanded.

>TRBV2|TRBJ1-1|-|-
TGTGCCAGCAGTGAGCAGGGGAGCACTGAAGCTTTCTTT
CASSEQGSTEAFF
>TRBV5-1|TRBJ2-7|-|TRBD2
TGCGCCAGCAGCTTGGCCGGGACTAGCGGGGCTTGGGAGCAGTACTTC
CASSLAGTSGAWEQYF
>TRBV19|TRBJ1-2|-|-
TGTGCCAGTAGTATCACACAGGGCAGCGGCTACACCTTC
CASSITQGSGYTF
>TRBV11-2|TRBJ2-7|few|-
TGTGCCAGCAGCCGGGACTACGAGCAGTACTTC
CASSRDYEQYF
>TRBV7-2|TRBJ2-1|-|TRBD2
TGTGCCAGCAGCTTAGACGGTCGGGGGGGCCATAGGAATGAGCAGTTCTTC
CASSLDGRGGHRNEQFF
>TRBV30|TRBJ1-2|-|-
TGTGCCTGCCCGCGGGTCGGGCGCTATGGCTACACCTTC
CACPRVGRYGYTF
>TRBV27|TRBJ1-2|-|-
TGTGCCAGCAGTTCGGGTGGTCAGGGTGTCTATGGCTACACCTTC
CASSSGGQGVYGYTF
>TRBV2|TRBJ2-3|-|-
TGTGCCAGCATTAGCCGCGGGGCAGGGGATACGCAGTATTTT
CASISRGAGDTQYF
>TRBV4-1|TRBJ2-7|-|-
TGCGCCAGCAGCCAAGTTCTTGGGCCGAGCTACGAGCAGTACTTC
CASSQVLGPSYEQYF
>TRBV19|TRBJ1-5|few|-
TGTGCCACGAAACGAGGTGGTCAAGGGCCCCAGCATTTT
CATKRGGQGPQHF
>TRBV11-2|TRBJ2-7|few|TRBD2
TGTGCCAGCAGCGCGCTAGGACTAGCGGGACCCTACGAGCAGTACTTC
CASSALGLAGPYEQYF
>TRBV6-5|TRBJ2-3|few|TRBD2
TGTGCCAGCATCATTGGACTAGTAACAGATACGCAGTATTTT
CASIIGLVTDTQYF
>TRBV4-1|TRBJ1-2|few|TRBD1
TGCGCCAGCAGCCAGGACAGGAATTCTGGTGGCTACACCTTC
CASSQDRNSGGYTF
>TRBV6-1|TRBJ2-1|-|-
TGTGCCAGCAGTGCGCAGGGCGGATACAATGAGCAGTTCTTC
CASSAQGGYNEQFF
>TRBV5-1|TRBJ1-4|-|TRBD1
TGCGCCAGCAGCTTGGAGGGGGCGAGACTGTTTTTT
CASSLEGARLFF
>TRBV27|TRBJ2-7|-|-
TGTGCCAGCAGTTCAGGGATCTTCTACGAGCAGTACTTC
CASSSGIFYEQYF
>TRBV2|TRBJ1-1|-|-
TGTGCCAGCAGTGAACGGGGAGGGAACACTGAAGCTTTCTTT
CASSERGGNTEAFF
>TRBV6-5|TRBJ1-1|-|-
TGTGCCAGCTCTAACTATGCGTACTTGGCAGCAGAAGCTTTCTTT
CASSNYAYLAAEAFF
>TRBV6-4|TRBJ2-1|-|TRBD2
TGTGCCAGCAGTGTCCTCGGACTAGCGGGCAATGAGCAGTTCTTC
CASSVLGLAGNEQFF
>TRBV6-1|TRBJ2-7|-|TRBD1
TGTGCCAGCACCAGGTCCGGGACAGAAGACTACGAGCAGTACTTC
CASTRSGTEDYEQYF